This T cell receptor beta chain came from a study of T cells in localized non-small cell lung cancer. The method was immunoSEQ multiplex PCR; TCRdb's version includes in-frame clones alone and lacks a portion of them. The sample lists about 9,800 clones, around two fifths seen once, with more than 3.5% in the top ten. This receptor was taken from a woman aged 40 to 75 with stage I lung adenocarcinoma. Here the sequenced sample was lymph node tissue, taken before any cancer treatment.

Here the CDR3 DNA reads TGTGCCAGCAGTTGGGATTCCACTGAAGCTTTCTTT. Encoded protein: CASSWDSTEAFF. J is TRBJ1-1 and V is TRBV6-7; no definite D call. TRBV6-7 is treated as an ORF (open reading frame) with a function not yet certain. Trimming removed 4 bases from V and 4 bases from J, with 7 bases in between. The CDR3 extends over 12 amino acids.